These 32 T cell receptor beta chains were all obtained from the same sample, sequenced in a study of cytotoxic CD8 clonotypes in ibrutinib-treated CLL. TCRdb keeps only in-frame clones here, not all; method: immunoSEQ multiplex PCR. The data hold 270,000 or so clones, with 70% to 80% observed a single time. This specimen consisted of PBMCs, obtained at disease progression, from a patient treated with ibrutinib. These receptors were collected from a human donor with chronic lymphocytic leukemia.

The chain employs TRBV5-1 and TRBJ2-1; D possibly corresponds to TRBD1 (6 bases). This CDR3 spans 12 amino acids. CDR1 SGHRS and CDR2 YFSETQ come from the germline V gene. The V end lost 5 bases, the J end lost 4 bases, and 7 bases lay between the germline ends. The CDR3 DNA reads as TGCGCCAGCAGTAGGGGGTACAATGAGCAGTTCTTC. Translation gives CASSRGYNEQFF.

This sequence joins TRBV19 and TRBJ2-7; TRBD2 matches 14 bases. V trimming: 6 bases; J trimming: 2 bases; junction bases outside the gene matches: 6. This CDR3 spans 16 amino acids. Per the germline V gene, CDR1 is LNHDA and CDR2 is SQIVND (reference sequence). The CDR3 bases are TGTGCCAGTAGCCCCGGACTAGCGGGGGGACCCTACGAGCAGTACTTC. This sequence encodes CASSPGLAGGPYEQYF. The complete variable domain, with remaining parts taken from reference TRBV19 and TRBJ2-7, reads DGGITQSPKYLFRKEGQNVTLSCEQNLNHDAMYWYRQDPGQGLRLIYYSQIVNDFQKGDIAEGYSVSREKKESFPLTVTSAQKNPTAFYLCASSPGLAGGPYEQYFGPGTRLTVT.

The chain has TRBV5-1 and TRBJ1-5; no definite D call. Between the trimmed V and J ends, which lost 0 bases and 3 bases, there was a span of 10 bases. This CDR3 has 15 residues. Germline V gives CDR1 SGHRS, CDR2 YFSETQ. Here the CDR3 DNA reads TGCGCCAGCAGCTTGGGGGGAAGGTCCAATCAGCCCCAGCATTTT. This translates into CASSLGGRSNQPQHF.

DNA for the CDR3: TGTGCCAGTAGGGCCCGGGACAGGGGGTGGGACAATGAGCAGTTCTTC. It encodes CASRARDRGWDNEQFF. The chain recombines TRBV19 with TRBJ2-1; 11 nucleotides line up with TRBD1. The CDR3 spans 16 residues. The germline V gene has CDR1 LNHDA and CDR2 SQIVND (reference sequence). Trimming removed 6 bases from V and 5 bases from J; junction bases left unmatched: 9.

V is TRBV21-1 and J is TRBJ1-1; the tabulated D call, TRBD1, remains unverified against the DNA. TRBV21-1 is a recognized pseudogene. The CDR3 is made up of 16 amino acids. This CDR3 is CASSKGGTAGDTEAFF. CDR3 DNA sequence: TGTGCCAGCAGCAAAGGCGGGACAGCCGGAGACACTGAAGCTTTCTTT.

V and J are TRBV6-5 and TRBJ1-2, with a possible D match to TRBD1 (5 bases). Trimming took 3 bases from V and 8 from J, leaving 10 bases between them. The CDR3 covers 12 residues. Germline CDR1 MNHEY, CDR2 SVGAGI. CDR3 DNA sequence: TGTGCCAGCAGTTATAGGGGTTACGGCTACACCTTC. Protein product: CASSYRGYGYTF.

There are a few counts of this clone. CDR3 sequence: CASGLGLTGTTDYEQYF. The CDR3 nucleotides read TGTGCTAGTGGTTTGGGACTCACCGGGACAACCGACTACGAGCAGTACTTC. The J gene is TRBJ2-7, the V gene TRBV12-5; a possible D gene is TRBD1 (6 bases). The CDR3 extends over 17 amino acids. The germline gives CDR1 LGHNT, CDR2 FRNRAP. V was pared by 1 base and J by 3 bases, with 19 bases between.

A single count supports this clone. The CDR3 DNA follows: TGTGCCAGCAGTTACATGCGGGGGACTAGCACAGATACGCAGTATTTT. The encoded protein is CASSYMRGTSTDTQYF. The V and J genes are TRBV6-5 and TRBJ2-3; TRBD2 aligns across 7 bases. V shed 2 bases, J shed 0 bases, and the junction held 5 bases outside the gene matches. The CDR3 covers 16 residues. Germline lookup yields CDR1 MNHEY and CDR2 SVGAGI.

The CDR3 sequence: CASSYGGLGGETQYF. Here the CDR3 DNA reads TGTGCCAGCAGTTACGGGGGGCTAGGCGGGGAGACCCAGTACTTC. J is TRBJ2-5 and V is TRBV6-5, with D perhaps being TRBD1 or TRBD2 (6 bases each). Germline loops: CDR1 MNHEY, CDR2 SVGAGI. The CDR3 is 15 residues long. The V end lost 2 bases, the J end lost 5 bases, and 15 bases lay between the germline ends.

There are a few counts of this clone. The CDR3 DNA follows: TGTGCCAGCAGCCCTAGACAGGGGGCGGCGGGGTATGGCTACACCTTC. Its protein is CASSPRQGAAGYGYTF. The chain carries TRBV7-9 and TRBJ1-2; TRBD1 aligns across 10 bases. V shed 5 bases and J 5 bases; nucleotides not matched to a gene: 11. The CDR3 sequence is 16 residues long. The germline gives CDR1 SEHNR, CDR2 FQNEAQ (reference sequence).

The chain employs TRBV6-5 and TRBJ1-2; no clear D. Germline V gene sequence: CDR1 MNHEY, CDR2 SVGAGI. This CDR3 is built from 13 residues. V was trimmed by 0 bases and J by 7 bases, leaving 9 bases between them. CDR3 in amino acids: CASSYSSVRGYTF. CDR3 DNA sequence: TGTGCCAGCAGTTACTCGTCTGTCCGTGGCTACACCTTC.

The chain couples TRBV18 to TRBJ1-1, with D maybe TRBD1 (6 bases). Germline CDR1 is KGHSH and CDR2 is LQKENI. This CDR3 contains 13 residues. Trimming took 3 bases from V and 4 from J, leaving 9 bases between them. The CDR3 DNA follows: TGTGCCAGCTCACCGCAACAGGGCACTGAAGCTTTCTTT. Its translation: CASSPQQGTEAFF.

The count of this clone is one. The chain is built from TRBV18 and TRBJ2-7; the match to TRBD2 covers 12 bases. In germline, CDR1 is KGHSH, CDR2 LQKENI. The CDR3 totals 14 residues. V was clipped by 6 bases and J by 4 bases; unmatched bases: 4. The CDR3 is CASSSTSGGYEQYF. In nucleotides, the CDR3 is TGTGCCAGCTCCTCTACTAGCGGGGGGTACGAGCAGTACTTC.

The chain joins TRBV11-2 to TRBJ1-3; D unresolved. CDR1 SGHAT and CDR2 FQNNGV come from the germline V gene. V lost 3 bases to trimming and J lost 0 bases, with 15 bases between them. The CDR3 contains 17 residues. CDR3: CASSFYRGRLSGNTIYF. DNA for the CDR3: TGTGCCAGCAGCTTCTACCGCGGCAGGCTCTCTGGAAACACCATATATTTT.

The chain uses TRBV5-8 and TRBJ2-5; maybe TRBD1 (6 bases). With 6 bases removed from V and 2 bases from J, the gap between germline ends came to 17 bases. This CDR3 has 15 residues. CDR1 and CDR2 (germline): SGHTS, YDEGEE. The CDR3 spells CASTTSGGRQETQYF. DNA for the CDR3: TGTGCCAGCACCACGTCTGGGGGCAGACAAGAGACCCAGTACTTC.

The V gene is TRBV14, the J gene TRBJ1-2; D is uncertain. CDR1 and CDR2 (germline): SGHDN, FVKESK. Trimming stripped 1 base from V and 4 bases from J, with 7 bases between. The CDR3 consists of 13 residues. The CDR3 spells CASSQVSLYGYTF. The CDR3 DNA reads TGTGCCAGCAGCCAAGTTAGCCTCTATGGCTACACCTTC.

The chain couples TRBV15 to TRBJ2-3; 8 bases fit TRBD2. Germline CDR1 LNHNV, CDR2 YYDKDF (reference sequence). This CDR3 region has 14 residues. Trimming took 4 bases from V and 6 from J; bases not matched to a gene: 6. CDR3 region: CATSNGRASDTQYF. As DNA, the CDR3 is TGTGCCACCAGCAACGGGAGGGCTTCCGATACGCAGTATTTT.

V is TRBV5-4 and J is TRBJ2-3, with D perhaps matching TRBD2 (6 bases). CDR1 is SGHNT, CDR2 YYREEE, per germline (reference sequence). The germline V and J ends were trimmed by 1 base and 1 base, with 13 bases remaining between them. The CDR3 is 16 amino acids. For the CDR3, the DNA is TGTGCCAGCAGCTTGTTTGGGGGACTCGGCACAGATACGCAGTATTTT. This encodes CASSLFGGLGTDTQYF.

This clone has only one observation. This chain uses TRBV4-2 with TRBJ2-2; 16 positions match TRBD2. This CDR3 has 16 residues. The V segment lost 3 bases and the J segment 5 bases; nucleotides outside the gene matches: 0. The germline CDR1 and CDR2 sequences are LGHNA and YNFKEQ. CDR3 in DNA: TGTGCCAGCAGCCAGGGACTAGCGGGGGGGACCGGGGAGCTGTTTTTT. Amino acids: CASSQGLAGGTGELFF.

The chain couples TRBV9 to TRBJ1-2; 9 bases fit TRBD1. CDR3 size: 14 residues. Germline CDR1 is SGDLS and CDR2 is YYNGEE. Trimming took 0 bases from V and 5 from J; bases not matched to a gene: 2. CDR3 nucleotides: TGTGCCAGCAGCGTAGGAGGGACAGGGTATGGCTACACCTTC. It translates to CASSVGGTGYGYTF.

The rearrangement joins TRBV18 to TRBJ2-3; 7 bases are shared with TRBD1. After removal of 4 bases from V and 4 bases from J, the junction contained 2 bases not matched to a gene. The length of the CDR3 is 13 residues. Germline V CDR1 and CDR2: KGHSH, LQKENI. CDR3 nucleotides: TGTGCCAGCTCACTGGGGACAGCAGATACGCAGTATTTT. It yields the protein CASSLGTADTQYF.

V usage is TRBV5-8 and J usage is TRBJ2-2, with TRBD1 identical over 9 bases. Germline lookup yields CDR1 SGHTS and CDR2 YDEGEE. The CDR3 extends over 15 amino acids. J was trimmed by 4 bases and V by 4 bases; bases with no gene match: 5. The chain's CDR3 is CASSKGTGLTGELFF. The CDR3 DNA follows: TGTGCCAGCAGCAAGGGGACAGGGCTCACCGGGGAGCTGTTTTTT. The full variable domain, completed using reference TRBV5-8 and TRBJ2-2, is EAGVTQSPTHLIKTRGQQATLRCSPISGHTSVYWYQQALGLGLQFLLWYDEGEERNRGNFPPRFSGRQFPNYSSELNVNALELEDSALYLCASSKGTGLTGELFFGEGSRLTVL.

This chain connects TRBV19 to TRBJ1-2; 9 nucleotides match TRBD1. This CDR3 is 17 amino acids long. Germline CDR1 and CDR2: LNHDA and SQIVND (reference sequence). J lost 8 bases, V lost 1 base, and 14 bases had no gene match. The CDR3 region is CASSIAQDRGRWRGYTF. CDR3 DNA sequence: TGTGCCAGTAGTATAGCCCAGGACAGGGGCAGATGGCGGGGCTACACCTTC.

For the CDR3, the DNA is TGCAGCGTTGAAGGGTCTGACTATTACAATGAGCAGTTCTTC. Encoded protein: CSVEGSDYYNEQFF. V gene TRBV29-1 combines with J gene TRBJ2-1, with D tentatively TRBD2 (5 bases). V was clipped by 1 base and J by 4 bases, with 11 bases between them. This CDR3 contains 14 residues. In germline, CDR1 is SQVTM, CDR2 ANQGSEA.

This rearrangement joins TRBV10-1 to TRBJ2-7, with TRBD2 identical over 8 bases. The length of the CDR3 is 14 residues. Trimming removed 2 bases from V and 4 bases from J; junction bases left unmatched: 4. The V gene's germline CDR1 is WNHNN and CDR2 SYGVQD (reference sequence). CDR3 sequence: CASSEGLAGYEQYF. In DNA form, the CDR3 reads TGCGCCAGCAGTGAGGGGCTAGCGGGTTACGAGCAGTACTTC.

The J gene is TRBJ2-7, the V gene TRBV6-5; D is ambiguous. Germline V gene sequence: CDR1 MNHEY, CDR2 SVGAGI. The CDR3 extends over 13 amino acids. V lost 2 bases and J 5 bases, leaving 10 bases between the germline ends. The CDR3 DNA sequence: TGTGCCAGCAGTTACGGCCGAGGCGACGAGCAGTACTTC. Translating gives CASSYGRGDEQYF.

This chain connects TRBV15 to TRBJ1-3; no clear D gene. Trimming took 1 base from V and 0 from J, leaving 10 bases between them. This CDR3 region has 16 residues. Germline assignment: CDR1 LNHNV and CDR2 YYDKDF (reference sequence). The CDR3 coding sequence is TGTGCCACCAGCAGAGCCCCGGTAAGCTCTGGAAACACCATATATTTT. Its protein is CATSRAPVSSGNTIYF.

This clone was seen a few times. The V and J genes are TRBV2 and TRBJ1-6, with D tentatively TRBD1 (5 bases). Germline V gives CDR1 SNHLY, CDR2 FYNNEI. CDR3 length equals 14 residues. Trimming removed 6 bases from V and 8 bases from J, with 14 bases in between. This chain's CDR3 is CASSTLLGDSPLHF. CDR3 bases: TGTGCCAGCAGCACCCTCCTGGGGGATTCACCCCTCCACTTT.

The chain carries TRBV7-3 and TRBJ2-3; either TRBD1 or TRBD2 may supply D (5 bases each). Germline V lookup: CDR1 SGHTA, CDR2 FQGTGA. The V and J ends lost 0 bases and 4 bases respectively, with 11 bases between them. This CDR3 comprises 15 residues. CDR3 amino acids: CASSLTGPPADTQYF. For the CDR3, the DNA is TGTGCCAGCAGCTTAACGGGACCCCCAGCAGATACGCAGTATTTT.

This chain joins TRBV11-2 and TRBJ1-6; D gene unclear. Germline assignment: CDR1 SGHAT and CDR2 FQNNGV. Trimming left V 0 bases short and J 3 bases short, with 12 bases between. This CDR3 is built from 17 residues. The CDR3 DNA reads as TGTGCCAGCAGCTTAGATACACAGTCGTACTATAATTCACCCCTCCACTTT. It is translated as CASSLDTQSYYNSPLHF.

The J gene is TRBJ1-5, the V gene TRBV2, with D possibly TRBD1 on 5 matching bases. V lost 5 bases to trimming and J lost 1 base, with 15 bases between them. CDR1 is SNHLY, CDR2 FYNNEI, per germline. The CDR3 has 16 residues. CDR3: CASSPLGRGSNQPQHF. CDR3 nucleotide sequence: TGTGCCAGCAGTCCCCTCGGGAGGGGAAGCAATCAGCCCCAGCATTTT. Using reference TRBV2 and TRBJ1-5 for the parts outside the CDR3, the full variable domain is EPEVTQTPSHQVTQMGQEVILRCVPISNHLYFYWYRQILGQKVEFLVSFYNNEISEKSEIFDDQFSVERPDGSNFTLKIRSTKLEDSAMYFCASSPLGRGSNQPQHFGDGTRLSIL.

This clone was picked up a small number of times. The V call is TRBV28, the J call TRBJ1-2; D possibly corresponds to TRBD1 (6 bases). CDR3 size: 15 residues. V shed 4 bases and J shed 8 bases, with 20 bases lying between them. Germline CDR1 reads MDHEN; CDR2 reads SYDVKM. CDR3 in amino acids: CASSSPTRGRVGYTF. As DNA, the CDR3 is TGTGCCAGCAGTTCGCCCACGCGGGGGCGGGTAGGCTACACCTTC.